This T cell receptor beta chain is from a study of blood T cell repertoires in COVID-19. Overall study: PBMCs, B-cell-depleted T cells, or T cells provided the cDNA or gDNA that made up the material.

The assay was immunoSEQ multiplex PCR, and TCRdb's table has in-frame clones only and misses some. In the table there are approximately 150,000 clones, approximately 84% of which are singletons. Germline V lookup: CDR1 SGHTA, CDR2 FQGTGA. After removal of 0 bases from V and 9 bases from J, the junction contained 2 bases not matched to a gene. The CDR3 consists of 13 residues. The TCR sequence derives from an elderly woman with COVID-19, enrolled during active disease. Sequenced input: peripheral blood. The chain employs TRBV7-3 and TRBJ2-1; 7 positions match TRBD2. The CDR3 reads CASSLTWEGEQFF. In DNA, the CDR3 is TGTGCCAGCAGCTTAACCTGGGAGGGTGAGCAGTTCTTC.